This T cell receptor beta chain was identified in a study of cytomegalovirus exposure and HLA in healthy donors. Turning to this clone: Antigen: not known.

CDR1 is MNHNS, CDR2 SASEGT, per germline. This CDR3 has 12 residues. The ends were cut back, 5 bases at V and 5 bases at J, with 9 bases in the middle. Clones were read by immunoSEQ multiplex PCR, and TCRdb kept only the in-frame ones, dropping some. This sample yields some 240,000 clones, of which 83% are seen a single time; around 5.5% belongs to the top ten. Study results and caveats: Three chains tied to CMV proved CMV antigen-specific in vitro.

This TCR derives from a woman aged 18 to 35 in good health and CMV-seronegative. This rearrangement joins TRBV6-1 to TRBJ2-5, with D hard to call. The material sequenced was PBMCs. CDR3 sequence (DNA): TGTGCCAGCAGTCCGAACGGGGAGACCCAGTACTTC. Residues: CASSPNGETQYF.